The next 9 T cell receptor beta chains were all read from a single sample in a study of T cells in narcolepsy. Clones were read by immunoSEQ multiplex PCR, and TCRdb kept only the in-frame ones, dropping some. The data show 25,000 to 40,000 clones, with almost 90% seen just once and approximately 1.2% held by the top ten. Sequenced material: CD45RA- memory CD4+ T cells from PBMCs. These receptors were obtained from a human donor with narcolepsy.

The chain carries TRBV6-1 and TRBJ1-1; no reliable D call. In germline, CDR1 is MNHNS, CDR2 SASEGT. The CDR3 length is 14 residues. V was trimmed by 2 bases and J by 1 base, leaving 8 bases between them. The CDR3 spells CASSESGQNTEAFF. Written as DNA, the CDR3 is TGTGCCAGCAGTGAATCCGGGCAGAACACTGAAGCTTTCTTT.

CDR3 DNA: TGTGCCAGCAGTGTCTTGATTAAAGCTTTCTTT. Protein product: CASSVLIKAFF. The V call is TRBV6-1, the J call TRBJ1-1; no definite D call. Trimming shortened V by 4 bases and J by 9 bases, and 9 bases separated the two germline ends. The CDR3 consists of 11 residues. Per the germline V gene, CDR1 is MNHNS and CDR2 is SASEGT.

CDR3 nucleotides: TGTGCCAGCAGCTTGGACCTAGCGGGAGCTTCGTACGAGCAGTACTTC. Amino acids: CASSLDLAGASYEQYF. The chain employs TRBV5-4 and TRBJ2-7; 10 nucleotides align to TRBD2. V dropped 0 bases and J dropped 4; count of bases not matched to a gene: 7. The germline gives CDR1 SGHNT, CDR2 YYREEE (reference sequence). This CDR3 is built from 16 residues.

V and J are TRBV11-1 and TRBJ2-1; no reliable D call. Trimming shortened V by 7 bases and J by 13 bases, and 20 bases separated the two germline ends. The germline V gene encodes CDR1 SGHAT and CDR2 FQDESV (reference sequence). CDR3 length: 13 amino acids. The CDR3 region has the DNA TGTGCCAGCACGGCAAATTCTGGGCAGTCCCAGTTCTTC. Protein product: CASTANSGQSQFF. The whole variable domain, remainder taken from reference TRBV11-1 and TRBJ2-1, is EAEVAQSPRYKITEKSQAVAFWCDPISGHATLYWYRQILGQGPELLVQFQDESVVDDSQLPKDRFSAERLKGVDSTLKIQPAELGDSAMYLCASTANSGQSQFFGPGTRLTVL.

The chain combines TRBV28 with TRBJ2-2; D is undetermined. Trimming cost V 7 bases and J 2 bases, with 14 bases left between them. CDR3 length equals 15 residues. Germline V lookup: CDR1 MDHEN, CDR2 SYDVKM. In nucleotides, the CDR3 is TGTGCCAGCAAGCCCCCGAGAGCCAACACCGGGGAGCTGTTTTTT. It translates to CASKPPRANTGELFF.

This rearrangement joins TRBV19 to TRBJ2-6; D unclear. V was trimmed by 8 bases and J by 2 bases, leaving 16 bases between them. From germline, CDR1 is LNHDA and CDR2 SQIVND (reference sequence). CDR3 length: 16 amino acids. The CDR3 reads CASLDLLNPGANVLTF. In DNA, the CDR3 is TGTGCCAGTCTCGACCTCTTAAATCCTGGGGCCAACGTCCTGACTTTC.

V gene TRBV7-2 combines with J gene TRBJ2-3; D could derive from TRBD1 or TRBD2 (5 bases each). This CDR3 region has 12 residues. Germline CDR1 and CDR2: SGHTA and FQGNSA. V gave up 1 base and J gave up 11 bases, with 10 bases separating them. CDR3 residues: CASSLVLGEQYF. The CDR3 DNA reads TGTGCCAGCAGCTTAGTGCTGGGGGAGCAGTATTTT. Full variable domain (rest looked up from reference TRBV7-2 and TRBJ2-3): GAGVSQSPSNKVTEKGKDVELRCDPISGHTALYWYRQSLGQGLEFLIYFQGNSAPDKSGLPSDRFSAERTGGSVSTLTIQRTQQEDSAVYLCASSLVLGEQYFGPGTRLTVL.

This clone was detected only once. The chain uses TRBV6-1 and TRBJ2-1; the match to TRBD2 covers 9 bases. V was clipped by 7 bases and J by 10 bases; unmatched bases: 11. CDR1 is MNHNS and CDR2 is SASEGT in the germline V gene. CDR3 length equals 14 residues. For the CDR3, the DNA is TGTGCCAGCACCTTGAGCGGGGGGCCCCCGGAGCAGTTCTTC. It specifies CASTLSGGPPEQFF.

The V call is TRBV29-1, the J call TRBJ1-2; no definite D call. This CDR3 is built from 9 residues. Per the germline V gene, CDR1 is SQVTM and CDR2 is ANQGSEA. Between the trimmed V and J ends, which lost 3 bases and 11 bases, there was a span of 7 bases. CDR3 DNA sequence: TGCAGCGTTGAGGGTATTTACACCTTC. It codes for CSVEGIYTF.